These T cell receptor beta chains were read from a single sample in a study of cytomegalovirus exposure and HLA in healthy donors. Sequencing was performed with immunoSEQ multiplex PCR; in TCRdb, only in-frame clones are kept and a portion is missing. The sample shows around 160,000 clones, 68% of them seen only once. Source material: PBMCs. These receptors came from a woman aged 40 to 50 in good health and CMV-seropositive. CDR3s leave out the opening cysteine and the closing phenylalanine or tryptophan.

j_call v_call cdr3_aa
TRBJ2-2 TRBV7-3 ASSLLPGLVGTGELF
TRBJ2-7 TRBV7-3 ASSPSGTVGEQY
TRBJ1-2 TRBV5-1 ASSVQANYGYT
TRBJ2-1 TRBV5-1 ASSLAGSGEENEQF
TRBJ2-2 TRBV11-3 ASSPGGLAAFSGELF
TRBJ2-7 TRBV6-5 ASGPPIYEQY
TRBJ2-7 TRBV19 ASIDSGRPYEQY
TRBJ1-5 TRBV2 ASSVRQGDQPQH
TRBJ1-1 TRBV20-1 SASPNREAF
TRBJ2-3 TRBV7-2 ASSLSSSGGTDTQY
TRBJ2-3 TRBV28 ASSLSGLRTDTQY
TRBJ2-1 TRBV19 ASTHQAGPRYNEQF
TRBJ2-7 TRBV6-7 ASSYTGTSGGLNEQY
TRBJ2-3 TRBV7-2 ASSLEARGNGDTQY
TRBJ1-2 TRBV2 ASILNRGNYGYT
TRBJ1-5 TRBV6-5 ASSYSTGDQPQH
TRBJ2-1 TRBV2 ASQRGGGEQF
TRBJ2-1 TRBV10-3 AISESGGDPYNEQF
TRBJ2-3 TRBV6-1 ASNQRGTDTQY
TRBJ1-1 TRBV18 ASSPQKKGAAEAF
TRBJ1-6 TRBV7-3 ASSGGGQGVSPLH
TRBJ1-1 TRBV2 ASSRTAWGTEAF
TRBJ2-7 TRBV27 ASSSGLAGNQY
TRBJ2-2 TRBV7-8 ASSLAIRGGNTGELF
TRBJ2-7 TRBV5-4 ASSISGTSGYEQY
TRBJ2-7 TRBV9 ASSLTGISYEQY
TRBJ1-5 TRBV7-2 ASSPQGRQPQH
TRBJ2-5 TRBV29-1 SVGRGRGQY
TRBJ2-5 TRBV4-1 ASSQNSWTSEKHQETQY
TRBJ1-1 TRBV18 ASSPLKNTEAF
TRBJ2-6 TRBV19 ATSESGANVLT
TRBJ1-2 TRBV5-4 ASSSGGQAGGYT
TRBJ2-3 TRBV6-5 ASSFSWRTRTDTQY
TRBJ2-2 TRBV19 ASSMAPNTGELF
TRBJ2-3 TRBV13 ASSAWTSGVDTQY
TRBJ1-2 TRBV30 AWVMTGTGFCYT
TRBJ2-6 TRBV5-1 ASSLEGAASGANVLT
TRBJ2-2 TRBV7-8 ASSQGLASGTGELF
TRBJ2-2 TRBV7-6 ASSNRDRGTGELF
TRBJ1-1 TRBV13 ASSAQQNTEAF
TRBJ2-1 TRBV9 ASSPRGSIAYNEQF
TRBJ2-7 TRBV9 ASSVEGDSYEQY
TRBJ2-5 TRBV19 ASSIGLAGGEETQY
TRBJ1-5 TRBV28 ASSLARVGSNQPQN
TRBJ2-7 TRBV4-3 ASSLGTGSHEQY
TRBJ2-2 TRBV7-3 ASSTQSGVGNTGELF
TRBJ1-2 TRBV5-1 ASSSTGGNYGYT
TRBJ2-5 TRBV2 ASRGGAGETQY
TRBJ1-1 TRBV19 ASRSGFMNTEAF
TRBJ2-7 TRBV29-1 SVSTAGSSYEQY